One sample yielded the 11 T cell receptor beta chains listed below, sequenced in a study of human versus mouse CDR3 diversity and MHC coevolution. The table came from immunoSEQ multiplex PCR; TCRdb's copy has only in-frame clones and leaves some out. Among around 59,000 clones listed, approximately 94% were seen once. The sequencing input was naive CD4+ T cells from blood. The subset was: CD45RO-negative CD62L-positive naive CD4 T cells. These receptors came from a person in their sixties in good health.

The J gene is TRBJ1-2, the V gene TRBV15; D might be TRBD1 (5 bases). Germline CDR1 LNHNV, CDR2 YYDKDF (reference sequence). The length of the CDR3 is 17 residues. The germline V and J ends were trimmed by 0 bases and 1 base, with 15 bases remaining between them. The CDR3 here is CATSRDRQGSINYGYTF. In DNA, the CDR3 is TGTGCCACCAGCAGAGATCGGCAGGGTTCTATTAACTATGGCTACACCTTC.

A single count supports this clone. The chain recombines TRBV18 with TRBJ1-6; possible D gene TRBD1, 6 bases. This CDR3 contains 15 residues. Per germline, CDR1 KGHSH and CDR2 LQKENI. With 1 base removed from V and 9 bases from J, the gap between germline ends came to 13 bases. The CDR3, as DNA: TGTGCCAGCTCACCACACGGTGAGACAGGTTCACCCCTCCACTTT. Encoded protein: CASSPHGETGSPLHF.

This chain links TRBV18 with TRBJ2-1; D is unresolved. Trimming cost V 4 bases and J 7 bases, with 8 bases left between them. This CDR3 is 12 amino acids long. Per germline, CDR1 KGHSH and CDR2 LQKENI. The CDR3 spells CASSRSRNEQFF. DNA of the CDR3: TGTGCCAGCTCACGTTCCAGGAATGAGCAGTTCTTC.

This clone was detected only once. The V and J genes are TRBV18 and TRBJ1-1, with a possible D match to TRBD1 (6 bases). Per the germline V gene, CDR1 is KGHSH and CDR2 is LQKENI. This CDR3 region has 11 residues. Trimming stripped 6 bases from V and 8 bases from J, with 10 bases between. The CDR3 nucleotides are TGTGCCAGCTCCCCCGGGACAGAAGCTTTCTTT. It encodes CASSPGTEAFF.

This clone was observed a few times. The chain uses TRBV18 and TRBJ1-3; D not certain. The V and J ends lost 3 bases and 0 bases respectively, with 12 bases between them. CDR3 length equals 16 residues. CDR1 is KGHSH, CDR2 LQKENI, per germline. As DNA, the CDR3 is TGTGCCAGCTCACCCCTGGCAGGCGACTCTGGAAACACCATATATTTT. It encodes CASSPLAGDSGNTIYF.

The chain recombines TRBV19 with TRBJ1-1, with 7 positions matching TRBD1. The V gene's germline CDR1 is LNHDA and CDR2 SQIVND (reference sequence). Losses at the gene ends were 6 bases for V and 0 bases for J; bases not matched to a gene: 7. The CDR3 is 15 residues long. The CDR3 region is CASRPGTAMNTEAFF. The CDR3 DNA sequence: TGTGCCAGTAGGCCCGGGACAGCTATGAACACTGAAGCTTTCTTT. The complete variable domain, with remaining parts taken from reference TRBV19 and TRBJ1-1, reads DGGITQSPKYLFRKEGQNVTLSCEQNLNHDAMYWYRQDPGQGLRLIYYSQIVNDFQKGDIAEGYSVSREKKESFPLTVTSAQKNPTAFYLCASRPGTAMNTEAFFGQGTRLTVV.

The V gene is TRBV5-5, the J gene TRBJ2-3; the D gene is possibly TRBD1 (6 bases). Germline CDR1 and CDR2: SGHKS and YYEKEE (reference sequence). The CDR3 is 14 residues long. Trimming stripped 0 bases from V and 1 base from J, with 6 bases between. The CDR3, as DNA: TGTGCCAGCAGCTTGGACAGGGGCACAGATACGCAGTATTTT. Translating gives CASSLDRGTDTQYF.

The chain recombines TRBV19 with TRBJ2-7; 12 bases map to TRBD2. The CDR3 covers 14 residues. Germline values: CDR1 LNHDA, CDR2 SQIVND (reference sequence). After removal of 6 bases from V and 6 bases from J, the junction contained 6 bases not matched to a gene. CDR3 DNA: TGTGCCAGTAGCACGACTAGCGGGAGCATCGAGCAGTACTTC. Residues: CASSTTSGSIEQYF. Based on the CDR3 plus reference TRBV19 and TRBJ2-7, the full variable domain is DGGITQSPKYLFRKEGQNVTLSCEQNLNHDAMYWYRQDPGQGLRLIYYSQIVNDFQKGDIAEGYSVSREKKESFPLTVTSAQKNPTAFYLCASSTTSGSIEQYFGPGTRLTVT.

This clone appeared a single time. The chain couples TRBV11-2 to TRBJ2-1; D unresolved. V gave up 4 bases and J gave up 4 bases, with 14 bases separating them. Germline V CDR1 and CDR2: SGHAT, FQNNGV. The CDR3 runs to 15 residues. In DNA, the CDR3 is TGTGCCAGCAGCTCATTAGTAGGAGTTTACAATGAGCAGTTCTTC. Translated, it gives CASSSLVGVYNEQFF.

The chain has TRBV6-5 and TRBJ2-7; 13 bases line up with TRBD2. There are 15 residues in the CDR3. Germline V gives CDR1 MNHEY, CDR2 SVGAGI. V dropped 2 bases and J dropped 6; count of bases not matched to a gene: 4. The CDR3 here is CASSYGLAGAREQYF. CDR3 nucleotide sequence: TGTGCCAGCAGTTACGGACTAGCGGGAGCACGCGAGCAGTACTTC.

The V and J genes are TRBV19 and TRBJ1-1, with D tentatively TRBD1 (6 bases). The CDR3 runs 13 residues. CDR1 LNHDA and CDR2 SQIVND come from the germline V gene (reference sequence). V lost 8 bases to trimming and J lost 10 bases, with 20 bases between them. CDR3 sequence reads: CASRNRTAVRAFF. Here the CDR3 DNA reads TGTGCCAGTCGAAATCGGACAGCAGTACGAGCTTTCTTT. The full variable domain, completed using reference TRBV19 and TRBJ1-1, is DGGITQSPKYLFRKEGQNVTLSCEQNLNHDAMYWYRQDPGQGLRLIYYSQIVNDFQKGDIAEGYSVSREKKESFPLTVTSAQKNPTAFYLCASRNRTAVRAFFGQGTRLTVV.